This T cell receptor (beta chain) stems from a study of beta chain features in type 1 diabetes. Turning to this clone: The antigen is not known. At the DNA level, this CDR3 is encoded by other sequences in the same sample as well.

What was sequenced were expressed TCRB transcripts, since all of the isolated RNA had been reverse transcribed. This table comes from immunoSEQ multiplex PCR, and its TCRdb copy is limited to in-frame clones, with some not included. The sample contains 500,000 to 850,000 clones, around 15% of which appear only once. Notes on the study in general: Patients with type 1 diabetes showed fewer VDJ junction insertions and more deletions. Among all four CD4+ subsets, Type 1 diabetes patients had TCRB CDR3s that were moderately but significantly shorter. Possible PCR preference for shorter templates applied equally to patients and controls.

The source of this sequence is a man younger than 35 with type 1 diabetes. Sequenced sample: naive CD4+ T cells from blood.

In nucleotides, the CDR3 is TGCAGCGTTGGGGGGACAAAAGAGACCCAGTACTTC. It specifies CSVGGTKETQYF. The genes are TRBV29-1 and TRBJ2-5, with a tentative D call TRBD1 (6 bases). The ends were cut back, 4 bases at V and 3 bases at J, with 9 bases in the middle. The germline V gene has CDR1 SQVTM and CDR2 ANQGSEA. The CDR3 loop spans 12 amino acids.